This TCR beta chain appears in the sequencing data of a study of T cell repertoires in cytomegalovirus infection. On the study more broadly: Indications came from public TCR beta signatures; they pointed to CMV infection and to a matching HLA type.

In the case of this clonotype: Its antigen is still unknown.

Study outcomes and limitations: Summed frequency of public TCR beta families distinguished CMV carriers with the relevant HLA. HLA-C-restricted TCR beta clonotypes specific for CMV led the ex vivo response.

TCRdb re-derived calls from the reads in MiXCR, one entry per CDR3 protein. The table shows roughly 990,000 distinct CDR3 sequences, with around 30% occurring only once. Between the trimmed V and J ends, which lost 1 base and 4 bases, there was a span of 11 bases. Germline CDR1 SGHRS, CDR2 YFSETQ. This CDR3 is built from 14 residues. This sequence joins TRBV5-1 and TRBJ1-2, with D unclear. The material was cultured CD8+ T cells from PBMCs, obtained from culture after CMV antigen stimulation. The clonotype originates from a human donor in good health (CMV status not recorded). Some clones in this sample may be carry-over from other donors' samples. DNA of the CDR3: TGCGCCAGCAGCTTGAACGCCTACGTCTATGGCTACACCTTC. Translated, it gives CASSLNAYVYGYTF.